This TCR beta chain was sequenced in a study of cytomegalovirus exposure and HLA in healthy donors. Germline-derived CDR1 and CDR2 are SNHLY and FYNNEI. The V end lost 6 bases, the J end lost 2 bases, and 7 bases lay between the germline ends. The CDR3 loop spans 12 amino acids. The PCR used 60 Vbeta and 13 Jbeta primers. The method was immunoSEQ multiplex PCR; TCRdb's version includes in-frame clones alone and lacks a portion of them. The sample has roughly 140,000 clones, approximately 71% seen once; the top ten hold more than 4.5%. Whole-study results and caveats: In vitro assays verified that a few CMV-associated chains recognized CMV antigens specifically.

As to this clone: Its antigen is still unknown.

This sequence joins TRBV2 and TRBJ1-2; D may be TRBD1 (5 bases). The sample comprised PBMCs. This sequence was found in a woman between 50 and 59 years old in good health and CMV-seronegative. The DNA of the CDR3 is TGTGCCAGCAGGGGGCCAAACTATGGCTACACCTTC. This encodes CASRGPNYGYTF.